Below are 10 T cell receptor beta chains sequenced from a single sample in a study of control samples from healthy donors and cancer patients. The protocol was immunoSEQ multiplex PCR, while the TCRdb copy is restricted to in-frame clones and leaves out a portion. Among roughly 400,000 clones listed, around 90% were seen once. The sequencing input was PBMCs. All receptors derive from a man in his forties with head and neck cancer.

The CDR3 nucleotides are TGTGCCACCAGTGTGACTAGCGGGAACTCCTACAATGAGCAGTTCTTC. Its protein product is CATSVTSGNSYNEQFF. The chain employs TRBV24-1 and TRBJ2-1, with 11 bases lining up with TRBD2. Germline-derived CDR1 and CDR2 are KGHDR and SFDVKD. The V and J ends lost 5 bases and 0 bases, in that order; junction bases with no gene match: 2. The CDR3 spans 16 residues.

For this clone: The same CDR3 arises from other DNA sequences in this sample as well. The chain recombines TRBV5-1 with TRBJ2-5; 8 nucleotides match TRBD2. J was trimmed by 5 bases and V by 1 base; bases with no gene match: 7. CDR1 and CDR2 (germline): SGHRS, YFSETQ. The CDR3 extends over 15 amino acids. The CDR3 DNA sequence: TGCGCCAGCAGCTTGCGGGGGGGGGCCGGGGAGACCCAGTACTTC. Protein sequence: CASSLRGGAGETQYF. Complete variable domain (other parts from reference TRBV5-1 and TRBJ2-5): KAGVTQTPRYLIKTRGQQVTLSCSPISGHRSVSWYQQTPGQGLQFLFEYFSETQRNKGNFPGRFSGRQFSNSRSEMNVSTLELGDSALYLCASSLRGGAGETQYFGPGTRLLVL.

The chain employs TRBV5-1 and TRBJ1-2; 7 bases are a match to TRBD1. The CDR3 totals 14 residues. With 3 bases clipped from V and 2 bases from J, the junction kept 4 bases outside the gene matches. CDR1 is SGHRS and CDR2 is YFSETQ in the germline V gene. The CDR3 DNA is TGCGCCAGCAGCTCCGGACAGGCAAACTATGGCTACACCTTC. Translation gives CASSSGQANYGYTF.

The chain joins TRBV6-5 to TRBJ1-1, with D uncertain. Trimming pared 4 bases from V and 4 bases from J, leaving 16 bases between. The CDR3 extends over 15 amino acids. The germline gives CDR1 MNHEY, CDR2 SVGAGI. CDR3 protein: CASSFSAAGVTEAFF. The CDR3 bases are TGTGCCAGCAGTTTCTCGGCCGCCGGGGTCACTGAAGCTTTCTTT.

This clone was seen just once. The chain carries TRBV18 and TRBJ1-1; 7 nucleotides match TRBD1. CDR3 length equals 13 residues. Germline CDR1 and CDR2: KGHSH and LQKENI. Trimming took 4 bases from V and 3 from J; bases not matched to a gene: 2. CDR3 bases: TGTGCCAGCTCACTCCAGGGGGACACTGAAGCTTTCTTT. It translates to CASSLQGDTEAFF.

This chain links TRBV6-5 with TRBJ2-3; D not certain. CDR1 is MNHEY, CDR2 SVGAGI, per germline. V dropped 4 bases and J dropped 4 bases, with 15 bases sitting between them. The CDR3 totals 15 residues. The CDR3 is CASSFRAHKADTQYF. Here the CDR3 DNA reads TGTGCCAGCAGTTTTCGGGCCCACAAGGCAGATACGCAGTATTTT.

V is TRBV6-5 and J is TRBJ1-2; possible D gene TRBD1, 5 bases. The CDR3 runs to 14 residues. Looked up from germline, CDR1 is MNHEY and CDR2 is SVGAGI. The ends were cut back, 6 bases at V and 0 bases at J, with 11 bases in the middle. The CDR3 region has the DNA TGTGCCAGCAGGGGGCCCACTACTAACTATGGCTACACCTTC. Translation: CASRGPTTNYGYTF.

The V call is TRBV27, the J call TRBJ2-7, with D perhaps TRBD1 or TRBD2 (5 bases each). Germline CDR1 and CDR2: MNHEY and SMNVEV (reference sequence). V lost 5 bases and J 3 bases, leaving 14 bases between the germline ends. The CDR3 runs 14 residues. This CDR3 is CASSPRATVYEQYF. The CDR3 nucleotides read TGTGCCAGCAGTCCGCGGGCGACAGTCTACGAGCAGTACTTC.

CDR3 sequence: CASSAGPNNQPQHF. The CDR3 DNA follows: TGCGCCAGCAGCGCAGGACCGAACAATCAGCCCCAGCATTTT. This rearrangement joins TRBV10-2 to TRBJ1-5; D gene uncertain. V lost 6 bases, J lost 3 bases, and 12 bases lay in between. Germline V gene lookup returns CDR1 WSHSY and CDR2 SAAADI. The length of the CDR3 is 14 residues.

CDR3 sequence: CASSLAGTGTGELFF. In DNA, the CDR3 is TGTGCCAGCAGTTTGGCCGGGACAGGGACCGGGGAGCTGTTTTTT. The rearrangement joins TRBV28 to TRBJ2-2, with 9 bases that match TRBD1. The CDR3 sequence is 15 residues long. The germline CDR1 and CDR2 sequences are MDHEN and SYDVKM. V was pared by 3 bases and J by 5 bases, with 4 bases of the junction left unmatched.